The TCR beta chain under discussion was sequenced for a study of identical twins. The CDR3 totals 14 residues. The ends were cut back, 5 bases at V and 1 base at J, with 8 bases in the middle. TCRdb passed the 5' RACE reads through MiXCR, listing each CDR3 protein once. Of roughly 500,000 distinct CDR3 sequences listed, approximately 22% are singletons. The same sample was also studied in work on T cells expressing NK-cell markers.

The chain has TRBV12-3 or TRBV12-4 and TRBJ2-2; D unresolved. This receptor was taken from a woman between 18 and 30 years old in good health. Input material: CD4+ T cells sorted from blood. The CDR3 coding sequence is TGTGCCAGCAGTCCCTGGAGGAACACCGGGGAGCTGTTTTTT. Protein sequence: CASSPWRNTGELFF.